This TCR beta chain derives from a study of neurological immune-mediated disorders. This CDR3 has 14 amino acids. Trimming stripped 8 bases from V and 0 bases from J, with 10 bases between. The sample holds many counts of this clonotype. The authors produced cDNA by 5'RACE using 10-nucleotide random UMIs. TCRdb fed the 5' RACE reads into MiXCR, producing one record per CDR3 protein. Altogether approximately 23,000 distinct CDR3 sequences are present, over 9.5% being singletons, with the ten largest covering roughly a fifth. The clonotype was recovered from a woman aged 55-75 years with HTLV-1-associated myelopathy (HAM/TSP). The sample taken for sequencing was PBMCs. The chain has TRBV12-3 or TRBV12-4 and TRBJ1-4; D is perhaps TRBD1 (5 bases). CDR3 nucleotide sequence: TGTGCCAGCGGGCAGACAGCAACTAATGAAAAACTGTTTTTT. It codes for CASGQTATNEKLFF.